The source of this T cell receptor beta chain is a study of radiotherapy plus CTLA-4 blockade in lung cancer. Study-level points and caveats: Radiotherapy was combined with ipilimumab, and tumor-derived TCR clones then expanded in blood. With interferon-beta, early dynamics of blood T cell clones were reported to best predict response.

For this clone: Antigen unknown.

The J segment lost 6 bases and the V segment lost 5 bases, leaving 6 bases of the junction unmatched. From germline, CDR1 is SGHAT and CDR2 FQNNGV. This CDR3 has 13 residues. The table came from immunoSEQ multiplex PCR; TCRdb's copy has only in-frame clones and leaves some out. The data show about 80,000 clones, under 80% seen once. V and J are TRBV11-2 and TRBJ2-7, with 8 positions matching TRBD2. The TCR originated in a human donor with non-small cell lung cancer whose response to radiotherapy plus ipilimumab could not be evaluated. Some clones in this sample may be carry-over from other donors' samples. Sequencing used peripheral blood, obtained from a patient treated with radiotherapy plus ipilimumab. CDR3 residues: CASSPGGVGEQYF. CDR3 coding DNA: TGTGCCAGCAGCCCGGGGGGGGTAGGCGAGCAGTACTTC.